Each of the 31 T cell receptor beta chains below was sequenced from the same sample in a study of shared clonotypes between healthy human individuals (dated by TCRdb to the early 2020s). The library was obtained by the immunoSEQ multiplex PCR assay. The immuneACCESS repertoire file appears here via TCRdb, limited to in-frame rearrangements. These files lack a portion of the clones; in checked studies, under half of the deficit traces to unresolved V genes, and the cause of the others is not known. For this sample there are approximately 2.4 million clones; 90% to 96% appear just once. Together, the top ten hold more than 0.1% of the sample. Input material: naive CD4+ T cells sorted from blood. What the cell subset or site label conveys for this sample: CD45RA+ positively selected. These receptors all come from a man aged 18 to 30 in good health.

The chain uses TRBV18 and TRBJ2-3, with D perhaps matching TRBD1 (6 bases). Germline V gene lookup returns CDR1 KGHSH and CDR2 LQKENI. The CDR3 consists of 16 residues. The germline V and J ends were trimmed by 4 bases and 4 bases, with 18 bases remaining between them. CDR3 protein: CASSRPLRGNADTQYF. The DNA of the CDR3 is TGTGCCAGCTCACGGCCCCTTAGGGGGAACGCAGATACGCAGTATTTT.

The CDR3 nucleotides read TGTGCCAGCAGCCCCGGGGGGACCTTGGGAAACACCATATATTTT. This gives the protein CASSPGGTLGNTIYF. V is TRBV6-5 and J is TRBJ1-3, with D maybe TRBD1 (5 bases). The V gene's germline CDR1 is MNHEY and CDR2 SVGAGI. The CDR3 sequence is 15 residues long. Deletions cut 6 bases from V and 4 bases from J, with 16 bases between.

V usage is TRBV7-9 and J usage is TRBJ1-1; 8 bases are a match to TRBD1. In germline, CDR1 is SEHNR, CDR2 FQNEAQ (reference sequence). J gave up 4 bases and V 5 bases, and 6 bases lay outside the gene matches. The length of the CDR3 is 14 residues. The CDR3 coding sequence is TGTGCCAGCAGCCACGGAACAGGGGGCACTGAAGCTTTCTTT. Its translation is CASSHGTGGTEAFF.

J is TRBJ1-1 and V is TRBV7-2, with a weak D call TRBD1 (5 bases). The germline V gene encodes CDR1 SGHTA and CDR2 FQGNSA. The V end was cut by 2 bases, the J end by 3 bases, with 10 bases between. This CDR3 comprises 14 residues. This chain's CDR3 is CASSLSRQHTEAFF. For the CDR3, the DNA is TGTGCCAGCAGCTTAAGTCGACAGCACACTGAAGCTTTCTTT.

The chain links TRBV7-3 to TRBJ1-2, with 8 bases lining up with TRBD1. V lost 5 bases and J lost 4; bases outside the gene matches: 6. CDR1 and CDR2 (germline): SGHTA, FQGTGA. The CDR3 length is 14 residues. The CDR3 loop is CASSATGDGYGYTF. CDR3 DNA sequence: TGTGCCAGCAGCGCGACAGGGGACGGCTATGGCTACACCTTC.

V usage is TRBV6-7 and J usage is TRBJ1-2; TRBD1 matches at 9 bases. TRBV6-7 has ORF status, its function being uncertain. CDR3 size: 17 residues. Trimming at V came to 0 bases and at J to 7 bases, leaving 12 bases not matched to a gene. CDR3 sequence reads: CASSYSMGRDRDGGYTF. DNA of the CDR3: TGTGCCAGCAGTTACTCGATGGGCCGGGACAGGGACGGTGGCTACACCTTC.

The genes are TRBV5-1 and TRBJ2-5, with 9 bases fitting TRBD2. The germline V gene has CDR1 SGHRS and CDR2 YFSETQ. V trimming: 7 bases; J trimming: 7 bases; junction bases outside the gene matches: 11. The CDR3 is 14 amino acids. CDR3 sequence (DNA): TGCGCCAGCGGGGCTAGCGGGGTCACGGGGACCCAGTACTTC. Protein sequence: CASGASGVTGTQYF.

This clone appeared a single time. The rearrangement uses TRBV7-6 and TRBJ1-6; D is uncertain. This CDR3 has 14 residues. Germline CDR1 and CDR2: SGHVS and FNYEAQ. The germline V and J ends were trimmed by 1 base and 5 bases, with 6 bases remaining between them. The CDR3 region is CASSLGPHNSPLHF. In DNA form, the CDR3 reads TGTGCCAGCAGCTTAGGGCCCCATAATTCACCCCTCCACTTT.

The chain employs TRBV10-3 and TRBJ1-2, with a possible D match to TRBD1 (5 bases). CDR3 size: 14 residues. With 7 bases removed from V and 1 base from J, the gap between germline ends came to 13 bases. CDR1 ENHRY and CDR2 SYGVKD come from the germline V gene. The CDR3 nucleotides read TGTGCCATCACAAATGGGGCAGATAACTATGGCTACACCTTC. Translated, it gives CAITNGADNYGYTF.

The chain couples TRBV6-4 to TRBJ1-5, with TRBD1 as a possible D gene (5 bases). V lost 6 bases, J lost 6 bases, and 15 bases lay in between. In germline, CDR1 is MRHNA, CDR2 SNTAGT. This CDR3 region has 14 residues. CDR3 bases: TGTGCCAGCAGCGAACACGGGGCCGGTCAGCCCCAGCATTTT. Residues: CASSEHGAGQPQHF.

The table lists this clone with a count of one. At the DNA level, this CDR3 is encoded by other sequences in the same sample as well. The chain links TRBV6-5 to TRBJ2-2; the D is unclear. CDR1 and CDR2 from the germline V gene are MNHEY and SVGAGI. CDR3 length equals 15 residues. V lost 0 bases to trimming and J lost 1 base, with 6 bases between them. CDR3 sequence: CASSYSGRNTGELFF. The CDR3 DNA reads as TGTGCCAGCAGTTACTCAGGCAGGAACACCGGGGAGCTGTTTTTT.

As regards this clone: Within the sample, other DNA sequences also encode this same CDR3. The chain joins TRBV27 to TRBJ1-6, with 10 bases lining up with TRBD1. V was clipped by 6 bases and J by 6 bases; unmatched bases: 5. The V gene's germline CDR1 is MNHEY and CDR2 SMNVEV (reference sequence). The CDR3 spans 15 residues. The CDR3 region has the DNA TGTGCCAGCAGCCGGGGGACAGGGGTTAATTCACCCCTCCACTTT. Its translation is CASSRGTGVNSPLHF.

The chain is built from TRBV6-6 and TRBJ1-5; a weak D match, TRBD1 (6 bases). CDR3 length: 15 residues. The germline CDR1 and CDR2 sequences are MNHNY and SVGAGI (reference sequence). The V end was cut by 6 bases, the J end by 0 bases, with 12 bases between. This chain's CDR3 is CASRRYRDSNQPQHF. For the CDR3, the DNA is TGTGCCAGCAGGCGATACAGGGATAGCAATCAGCCCCAGCATTTT.

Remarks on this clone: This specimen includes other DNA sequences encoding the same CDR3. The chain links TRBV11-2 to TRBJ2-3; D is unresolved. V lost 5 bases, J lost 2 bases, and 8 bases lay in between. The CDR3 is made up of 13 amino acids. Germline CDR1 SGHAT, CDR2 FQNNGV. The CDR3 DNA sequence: TGTGCCAGCAGCCCCCCCTCCACAGATACGCAGTATTTT. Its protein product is CASSPPSTDTQYF.

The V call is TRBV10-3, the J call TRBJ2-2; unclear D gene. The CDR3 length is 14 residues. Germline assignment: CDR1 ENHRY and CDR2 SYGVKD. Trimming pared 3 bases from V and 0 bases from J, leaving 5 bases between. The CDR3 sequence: CAISDTTNTGELFF. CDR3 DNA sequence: TGTGCCATCAGTGATACAACGAACACCGGGGAGCTGTTTTTT.

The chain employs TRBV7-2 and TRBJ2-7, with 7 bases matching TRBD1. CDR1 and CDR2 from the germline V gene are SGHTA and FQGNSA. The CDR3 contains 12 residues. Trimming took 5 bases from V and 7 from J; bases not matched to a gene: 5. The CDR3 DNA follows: TGTGCCAGCAGCCCGGGACAGTCGGAGCAGTACTTC. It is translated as CASSPGQSEQYF.

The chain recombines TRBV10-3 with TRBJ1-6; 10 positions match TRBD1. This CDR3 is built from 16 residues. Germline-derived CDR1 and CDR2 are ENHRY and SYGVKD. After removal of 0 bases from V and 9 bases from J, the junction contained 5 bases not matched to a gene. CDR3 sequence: CAISESTGGGSSPLHF. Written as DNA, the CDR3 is TGTGCCATCAGTGAGTCGACAGGGGGCGGGAGTTCACCCCTCCACTTT.

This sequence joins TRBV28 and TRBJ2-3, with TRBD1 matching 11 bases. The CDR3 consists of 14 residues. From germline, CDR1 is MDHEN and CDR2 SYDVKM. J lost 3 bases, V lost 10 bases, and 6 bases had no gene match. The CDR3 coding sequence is TGTGCCATGTCGGGACAGGGGGGGACAGATACGCAGTATTTT. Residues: CAMSGQGGTDTQYF.

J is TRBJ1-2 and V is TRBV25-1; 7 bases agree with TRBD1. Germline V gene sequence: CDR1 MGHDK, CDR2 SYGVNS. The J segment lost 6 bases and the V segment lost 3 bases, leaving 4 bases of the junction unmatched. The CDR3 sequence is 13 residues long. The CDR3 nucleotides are TGTGCCAGCAGTGAGAACAGGGGCGATGGCTACACCTTC. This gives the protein CASSENRGDGYTF.

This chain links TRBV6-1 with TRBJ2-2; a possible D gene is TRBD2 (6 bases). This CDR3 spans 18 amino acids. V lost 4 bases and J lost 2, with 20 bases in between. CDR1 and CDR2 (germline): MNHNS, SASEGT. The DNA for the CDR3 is TGTGCCAGCAGTGGTGCGGGACTCCATCAATTAAACACCGGGGAGCTGTTTTTT. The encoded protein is CASSGAGLHQLNTGELFF.

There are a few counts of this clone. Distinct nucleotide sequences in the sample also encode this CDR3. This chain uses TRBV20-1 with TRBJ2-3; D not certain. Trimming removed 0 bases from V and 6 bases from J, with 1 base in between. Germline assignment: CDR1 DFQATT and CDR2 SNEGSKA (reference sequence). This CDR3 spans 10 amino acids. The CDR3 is CSAREDTQYF. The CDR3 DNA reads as TGCAGTGCTAGAGAGGATACGCAGTATTTT.

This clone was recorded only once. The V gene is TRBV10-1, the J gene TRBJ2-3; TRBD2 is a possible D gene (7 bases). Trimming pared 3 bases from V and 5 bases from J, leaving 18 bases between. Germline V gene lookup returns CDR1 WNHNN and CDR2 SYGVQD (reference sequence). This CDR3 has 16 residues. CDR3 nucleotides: TGCGCCAGCAGTGAACCGGGGGGCGAATCACGAGATACGCAGTATTTT. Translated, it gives CASSEPGGESRDTQYF.

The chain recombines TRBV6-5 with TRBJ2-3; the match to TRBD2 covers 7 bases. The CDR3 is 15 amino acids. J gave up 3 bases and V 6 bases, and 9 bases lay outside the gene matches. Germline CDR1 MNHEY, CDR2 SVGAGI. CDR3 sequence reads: CASRGAGKKTDTQYF. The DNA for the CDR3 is TGTGCCAGCAGAGGAGCGGGAAAAAAGACAGATACGCAGTATTTT.

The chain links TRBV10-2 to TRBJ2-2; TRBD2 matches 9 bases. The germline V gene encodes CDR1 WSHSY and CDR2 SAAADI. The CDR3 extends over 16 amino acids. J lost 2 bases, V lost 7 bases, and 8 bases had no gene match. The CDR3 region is CASTGASGTNTGELFF. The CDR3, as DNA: TGCGCCAGCACCGGCGCTAGCGGGACTAACACCGGGGAGCTGTTTTTT.

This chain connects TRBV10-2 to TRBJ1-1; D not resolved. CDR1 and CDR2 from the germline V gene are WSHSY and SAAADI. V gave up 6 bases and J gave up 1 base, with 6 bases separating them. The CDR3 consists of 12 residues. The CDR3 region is CASSRANTEAFF. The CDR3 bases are TGCGCCAGCAGCCGGGCGAACACTGAAGCTTTCTTT.

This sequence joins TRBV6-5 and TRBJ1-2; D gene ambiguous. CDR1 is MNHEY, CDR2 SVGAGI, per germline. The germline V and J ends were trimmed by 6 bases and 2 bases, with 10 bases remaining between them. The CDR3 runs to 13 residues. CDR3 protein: CASRMDGNYGYTF. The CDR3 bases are TGTGCCAGCAGAATGGACGGGAACTATGGCTACACCTTC.

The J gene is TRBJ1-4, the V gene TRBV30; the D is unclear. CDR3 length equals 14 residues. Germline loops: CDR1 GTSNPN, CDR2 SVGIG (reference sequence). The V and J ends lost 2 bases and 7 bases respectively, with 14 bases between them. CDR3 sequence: CAWSPGEGAEKLFF. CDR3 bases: TGTGCCTGGAGTCCCGGCGAGGGAGCTGAAAAACTGTTTTTT.

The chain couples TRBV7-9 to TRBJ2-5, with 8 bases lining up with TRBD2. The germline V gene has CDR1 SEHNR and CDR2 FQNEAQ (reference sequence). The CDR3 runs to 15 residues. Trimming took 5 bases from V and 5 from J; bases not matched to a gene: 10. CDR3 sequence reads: CASSKTGLGGETQYF. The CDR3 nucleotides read TGTGCCAGCAGCAAGACGGGACTAGGGGGGGAGACCCAGTACTTC.

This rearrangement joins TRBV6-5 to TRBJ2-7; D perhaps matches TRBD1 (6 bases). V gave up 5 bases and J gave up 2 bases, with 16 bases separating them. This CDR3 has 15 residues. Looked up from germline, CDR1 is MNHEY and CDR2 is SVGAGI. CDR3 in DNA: TGTGCCAGCAGTCCCCCCGGGACAAGCGCCTACGAGCAGTACTTC. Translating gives CASSPPGTSAYEQYF.

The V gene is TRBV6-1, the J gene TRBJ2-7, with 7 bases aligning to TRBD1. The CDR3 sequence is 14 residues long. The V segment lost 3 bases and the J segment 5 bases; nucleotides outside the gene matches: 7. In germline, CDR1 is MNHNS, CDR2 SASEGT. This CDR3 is CASSDLRQGHEQYF. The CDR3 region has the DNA TGTGCCAGCAGTGACCTAAGACAGGGCCACGAGCAGTACTTC.

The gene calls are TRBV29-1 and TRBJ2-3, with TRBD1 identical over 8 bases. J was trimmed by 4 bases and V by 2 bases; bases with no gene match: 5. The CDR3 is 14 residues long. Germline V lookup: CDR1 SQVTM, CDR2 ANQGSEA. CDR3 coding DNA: TGCAGCGTTGAATTAGGACAGGGAGCAGATACGCAGTATTTT. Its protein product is CSVELGQGADTQYF.